Below, one T cell receptor (beta chain) is given with its context. The data were taken from a study of blood T cell repertoires in COVID-19. Study information: The United States, Italy and Spain supplied acute and convalescent COVID-19 samples. The analysed material was cDNA or gDNA that came from T cells, B-cell-depleted T cells, or PBMCs.

In the source study's methods: The authors estimated nucleated cell counts from reference gene primer amplification. Using immunoSEQ multiplex PCR, the repertoire was profiled, and TCRdb retains in-frame clones only, with some absent. V and J calls and clone size are given by that table; D and trimming were obtained from the DNA. The profile shows roughly 190,000 clones, less than 90% of them singletons. CDR1 is SGHDN and CDR2 is FVKESK in the germline V gene. V lost 3 bases and J lost 9, with 6 bases in between. This CDR3 comprises 11 residues. The sample taken for sequencing was peripheral blood. The source is a woman aged 40 to 55 with acute or convalescent COVID-19. The chain recombines TRBV14 with TRBJ2-1; D possibly corresponds to TRBD2 (5 bases). The CDR3 nucleotides are TGTGCCAGCAGCCATGGGAGTGAGCAGTTCTTC. Amino acid sequence: CASSHGSEQFF.